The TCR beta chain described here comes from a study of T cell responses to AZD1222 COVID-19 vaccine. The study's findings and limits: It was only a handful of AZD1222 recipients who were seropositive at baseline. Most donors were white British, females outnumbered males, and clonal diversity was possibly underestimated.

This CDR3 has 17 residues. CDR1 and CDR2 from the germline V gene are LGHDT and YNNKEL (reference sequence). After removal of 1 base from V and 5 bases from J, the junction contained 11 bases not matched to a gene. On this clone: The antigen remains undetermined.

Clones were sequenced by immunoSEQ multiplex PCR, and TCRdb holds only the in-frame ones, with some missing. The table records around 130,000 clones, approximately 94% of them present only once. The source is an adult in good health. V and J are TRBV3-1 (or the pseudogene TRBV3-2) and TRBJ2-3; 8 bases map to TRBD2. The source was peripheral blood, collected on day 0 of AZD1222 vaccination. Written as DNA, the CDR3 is TGTGCCAGCAGCCAAGGAAAAGGACTAGCAGGGGTAGATACGCAGTATTTT. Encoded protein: CASSQGKGLAGVDTQYF.